This T cell receptor beta chain was profiled in a study of blood T cell repertoires in COVID-19. Whole-study context: In each case, the material was cDNA or gDNA derived from T cells, B-cell-depleted T cells, or PBMCs.

Participants were aged about 18 to 100 years from about two dozen US areas. Original handling: By means of reference gene primer amplification, nucleated cell counts were estimated. Clones were sequenced by immunoSEQ multiplex PCR, and TCRdb holds only the in-frame ones, with some missing. V and J calls and clone size are given by that table; D and trimming were obtained from the DNA. The sample records 170,000 or so clones, roughly 87% being singletons. Germline values: CDR1 MNHEY, CDR2 SMNVEV (reference sequence). Losses at the gene ends were 6 bases for V and 1 base for J; bases not matched to a gene: 3. The CDR3 runs to 13 residues.

The chain links TRBV27 to TRBJ2-7; TRBD1 matches at 7 bases. This sequence was found in a woman between 50 and 59 years old who had recovered from COVID-19. Sequences were obtained from PBMCs or T cells enriched from blood (not recorded which). The CDR3 is CASSRDRSYEQYF. In DNA, the CDR3 is TGTGCCAGCAGCCGGGACAGATCCTACGAGCAGTACTTC.